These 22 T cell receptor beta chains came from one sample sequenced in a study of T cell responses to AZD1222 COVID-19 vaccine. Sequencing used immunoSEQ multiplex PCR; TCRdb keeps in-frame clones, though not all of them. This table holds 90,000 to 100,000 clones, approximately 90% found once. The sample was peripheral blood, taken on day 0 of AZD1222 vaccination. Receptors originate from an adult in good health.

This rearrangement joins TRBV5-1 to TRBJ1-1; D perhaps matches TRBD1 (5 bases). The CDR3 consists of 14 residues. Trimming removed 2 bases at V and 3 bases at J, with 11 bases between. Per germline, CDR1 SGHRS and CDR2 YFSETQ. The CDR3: CASSLSGPDTEAFF. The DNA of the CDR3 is TGCGCCAGCAGCTTATCGGGGCCCGACACTGAAGCTTTCTTT.

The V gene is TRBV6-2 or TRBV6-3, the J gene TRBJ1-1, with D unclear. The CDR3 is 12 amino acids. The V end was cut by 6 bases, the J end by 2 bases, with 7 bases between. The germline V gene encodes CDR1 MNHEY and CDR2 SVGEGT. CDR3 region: CASSTLNTEAFF. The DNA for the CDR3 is TGTGCCAGCAGCACATTAAACACTGAAGCTTTCTTT.

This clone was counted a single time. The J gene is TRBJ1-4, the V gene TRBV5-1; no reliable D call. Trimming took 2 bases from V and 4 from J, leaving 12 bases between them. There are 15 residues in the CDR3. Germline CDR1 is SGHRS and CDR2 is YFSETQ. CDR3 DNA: TGCGCCAGCAGCTTTGAAGGGCAGGATAATGAAAAACTGTTTTTT. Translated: CASSFEGQDNEKLFF.

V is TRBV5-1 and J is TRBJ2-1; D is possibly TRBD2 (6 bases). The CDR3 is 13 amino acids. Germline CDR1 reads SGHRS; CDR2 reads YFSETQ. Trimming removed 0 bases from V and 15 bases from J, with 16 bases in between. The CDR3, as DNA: TGCGCCAGCAGCTTGGAGGGACTCCTAAGGGGGTTCTTC. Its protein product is CASSLEGLLRGFF.

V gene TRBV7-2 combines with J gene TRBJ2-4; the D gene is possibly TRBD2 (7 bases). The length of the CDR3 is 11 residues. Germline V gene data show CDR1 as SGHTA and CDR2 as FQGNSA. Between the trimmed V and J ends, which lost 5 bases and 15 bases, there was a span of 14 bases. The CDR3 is CASSQGGLLYF. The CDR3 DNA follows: TGTGCCAGCAGCCAAGGGGGACTACTGTACTTC. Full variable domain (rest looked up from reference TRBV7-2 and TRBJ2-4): GAGVSQSPSNKVTEKGKDVELRCDPISGHTALYWYRQSLGQGLEFLIYFQGNSAPDKSGLPSDRFSAERTGGSVSTLTIQRTQQEDSAVYLCASSQGGLLYFGAGTRLSVL.

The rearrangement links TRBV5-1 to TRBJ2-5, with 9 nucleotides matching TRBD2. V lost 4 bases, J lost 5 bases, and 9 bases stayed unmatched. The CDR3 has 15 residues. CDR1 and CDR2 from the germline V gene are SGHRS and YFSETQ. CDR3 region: CASSVGTSLTETQYF. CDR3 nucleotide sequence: TGCGCCAGCAGCGTTGGGACTAGCCTGACGGAGACCCAGTACTTC.

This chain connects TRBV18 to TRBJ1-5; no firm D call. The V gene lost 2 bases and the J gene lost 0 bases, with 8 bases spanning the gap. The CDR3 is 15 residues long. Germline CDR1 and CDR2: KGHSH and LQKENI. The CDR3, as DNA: TGTGCCAGCTCACCAACAAGCCGTAGCAATCAGCCCCAGCATTTT. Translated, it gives CASSPTSRSNQPQHF.

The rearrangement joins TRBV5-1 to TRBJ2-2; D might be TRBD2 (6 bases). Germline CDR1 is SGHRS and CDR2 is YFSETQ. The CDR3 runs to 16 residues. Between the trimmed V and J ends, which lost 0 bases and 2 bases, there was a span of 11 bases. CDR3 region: CASSLGVAVNTGELFF. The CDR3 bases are TGCGCCAGCAGCTTGGGAGTAGCGGTAAACACCGGGGAGCTGTTTTTT.

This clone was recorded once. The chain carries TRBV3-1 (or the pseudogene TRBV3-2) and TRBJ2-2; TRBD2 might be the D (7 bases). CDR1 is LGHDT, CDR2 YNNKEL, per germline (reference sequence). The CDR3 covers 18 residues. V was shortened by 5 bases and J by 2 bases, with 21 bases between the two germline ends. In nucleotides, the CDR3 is TGTGCCAGCAGCGCCAACCTCGGGGGCGGGGGAAACACCGGGGAGCTGTTTTTT. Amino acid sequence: CASSANLGGGGNTGELFF.

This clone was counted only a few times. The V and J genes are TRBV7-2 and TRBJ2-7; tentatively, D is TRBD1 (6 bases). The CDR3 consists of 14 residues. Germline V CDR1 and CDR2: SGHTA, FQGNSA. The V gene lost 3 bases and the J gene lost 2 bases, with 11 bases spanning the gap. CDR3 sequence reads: CASSFAQGPYEQYF. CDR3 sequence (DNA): TGTGCCAGCAGCTTTGCACAGGGCCCCTACGAGCAGTACTTC.

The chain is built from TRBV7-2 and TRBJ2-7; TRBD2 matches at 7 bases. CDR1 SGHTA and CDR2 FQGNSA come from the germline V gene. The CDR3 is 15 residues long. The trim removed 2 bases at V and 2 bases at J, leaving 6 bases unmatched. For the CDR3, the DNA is TGTGCCAGCAGCTTAACTGGGGGAGGGCCCTACGAGCAGTACTTC. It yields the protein CASSLTGGGPYEQYF.

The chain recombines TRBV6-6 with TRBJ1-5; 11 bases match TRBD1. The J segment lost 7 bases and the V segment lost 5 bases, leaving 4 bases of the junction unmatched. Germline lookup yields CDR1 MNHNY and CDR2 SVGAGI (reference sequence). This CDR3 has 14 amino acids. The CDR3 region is CASSGQGAGQPQHF. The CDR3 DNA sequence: TGTGCCAGCAGTGGACAGGGGGCTGGGCAGCCCCAGCATTTT.

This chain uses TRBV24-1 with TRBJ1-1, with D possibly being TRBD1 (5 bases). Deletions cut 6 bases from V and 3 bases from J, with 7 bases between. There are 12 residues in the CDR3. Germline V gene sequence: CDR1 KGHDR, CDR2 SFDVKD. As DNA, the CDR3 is TGTGCCACCAGTCGAGGGGACACTGAAGCTTTCTTT. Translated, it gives CATSRGDTEAFF.

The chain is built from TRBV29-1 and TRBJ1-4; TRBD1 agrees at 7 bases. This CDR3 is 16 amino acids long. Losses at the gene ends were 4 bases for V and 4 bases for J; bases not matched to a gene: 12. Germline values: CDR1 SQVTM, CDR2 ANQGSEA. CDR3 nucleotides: TGCAGCGTTGCCAGGGGGTTTGGGACAGATAATGAAAAACTGTTTTTT. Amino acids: CSVARGFGTDNEKLFF.

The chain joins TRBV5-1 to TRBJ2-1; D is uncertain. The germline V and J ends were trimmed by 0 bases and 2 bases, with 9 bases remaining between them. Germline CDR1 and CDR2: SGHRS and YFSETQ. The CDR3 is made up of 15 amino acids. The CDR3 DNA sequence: TGCGCCAGCAGCTTGGTGGGCGAGCCCTACAATGAGCAGTTCTTC. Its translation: CASSLVGEPYNEQFF.

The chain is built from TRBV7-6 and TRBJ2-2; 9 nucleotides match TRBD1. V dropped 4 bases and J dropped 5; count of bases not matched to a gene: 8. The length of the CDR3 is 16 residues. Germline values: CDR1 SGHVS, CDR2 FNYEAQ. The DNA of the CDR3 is TGTGCCAGCAGCTCAAGGACAGGGGTCGGGACCGGGGAGCTGTTTTTT. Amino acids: CASSSRTGVGTGELFF.

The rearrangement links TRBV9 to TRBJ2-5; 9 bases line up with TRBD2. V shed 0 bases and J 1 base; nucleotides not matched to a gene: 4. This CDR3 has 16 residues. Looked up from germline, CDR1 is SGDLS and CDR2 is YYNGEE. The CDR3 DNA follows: TGTGCCAGCAGCGTAGGACCGACTAGCGGCCAAGAGACCCAGTACTTC. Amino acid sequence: CASSVGPTSGQETQYF.

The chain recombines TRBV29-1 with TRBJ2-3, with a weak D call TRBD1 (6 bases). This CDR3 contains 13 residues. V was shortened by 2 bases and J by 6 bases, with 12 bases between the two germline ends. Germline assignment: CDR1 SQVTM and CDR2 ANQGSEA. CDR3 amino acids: CSVELGATDTQYF. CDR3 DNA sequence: TGCAGCGTTGAATTGGGGGCGACGGATACGCAGTATTTT.

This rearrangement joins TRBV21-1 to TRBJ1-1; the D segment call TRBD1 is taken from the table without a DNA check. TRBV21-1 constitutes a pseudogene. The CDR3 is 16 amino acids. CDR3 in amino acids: CASSKQGQGKNTEAFF. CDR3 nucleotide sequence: TGTGCCAGCAGCAAACAGGGACAGGGGAAAAACACTGAAGCTTTCTTT.

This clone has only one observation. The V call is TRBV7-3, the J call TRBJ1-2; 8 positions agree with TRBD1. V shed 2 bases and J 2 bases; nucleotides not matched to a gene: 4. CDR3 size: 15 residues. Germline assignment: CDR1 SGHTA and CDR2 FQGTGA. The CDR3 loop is CASSLSRQGNYGYTF. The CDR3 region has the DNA TGTGCCAGCAGCTTATCCCGACAGGGGAACTATGGCTACACCTTC.

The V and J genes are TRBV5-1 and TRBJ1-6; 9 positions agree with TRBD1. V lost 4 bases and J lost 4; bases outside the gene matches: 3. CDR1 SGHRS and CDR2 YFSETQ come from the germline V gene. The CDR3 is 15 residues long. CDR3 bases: TGCGCCAGCAGCGTTGACAGGGGGTATAATTCACCCCTCCACTTT. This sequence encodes CASSVDRGYNSPLHF.

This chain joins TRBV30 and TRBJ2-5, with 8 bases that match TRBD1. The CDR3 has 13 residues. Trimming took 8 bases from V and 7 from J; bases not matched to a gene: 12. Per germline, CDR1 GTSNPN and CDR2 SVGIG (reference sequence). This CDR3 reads CARRSGGAGTQYF. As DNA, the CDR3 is TGTGCCCGCCGGTCAGGGGGCGCCGGGACCCAGTACTTC.